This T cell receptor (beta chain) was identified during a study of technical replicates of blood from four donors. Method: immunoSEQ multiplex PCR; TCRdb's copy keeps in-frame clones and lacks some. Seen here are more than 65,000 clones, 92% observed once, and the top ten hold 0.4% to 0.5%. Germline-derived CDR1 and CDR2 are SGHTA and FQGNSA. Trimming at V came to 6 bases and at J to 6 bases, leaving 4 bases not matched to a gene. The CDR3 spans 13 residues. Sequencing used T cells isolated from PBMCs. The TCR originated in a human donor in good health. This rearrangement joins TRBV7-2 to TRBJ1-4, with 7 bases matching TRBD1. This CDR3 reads CASRLQGDEKLFF. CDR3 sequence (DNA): TGTGCCAGCAGGCTCCAGGGGGATGAAAAACTGTTTTTT.